These 2 T cell receptor beta chains share one sample of origin, sequenced in a study of beta chain features in type 1 diabetes. Expressed TCRB transcripts were sequenced after all isolated RNA was converted to cDNA. Method: immunoSEQ multiplex PCR; TCRdb's copy keeps in-frame clones and lacks some. The sample has more than 350,000 clones; 11% are singletons. Source material: naive CD4+ T cells from blood. These receptors were obtained from a woman aged 18-29 years in good health.

This clone occurred a few times. The rearrangement links TRBV16 to TRBJ2-4; a weak D match, TRBD1 (7 bases). Trimming stripped 3 bases from V and 7 bases from J, with 13 bases between. The CDR3 totals 14 residues. Germline assignment: CDR1 KGHSY and CDR2 FQNENV. CDR3 sequence reads: CASSQQTGRNIQYF. The CDR3, as DNA: TGTGCCAGCAGCCAGCAGACAGGGAGGAACATTCAGTACTTC.

This clone was found a few times. The genes are TRBV5-6 and TRBJ2-7; 7 bases agree with TRBD1. V lost 1 base, J lost 7 bases, and 8 bases stayed unmatched. The length of the CDR3 is 14 residues. CDR1 SGHDT and CDR2 YYEEEE come from the germline V gene. CDR3 loop: CASSLMRGLREQYV. The CDR3 DNA is TGTGCCAGCAGCTTGATGAGGGGGCTGAGAGAGCAGTACGTC.